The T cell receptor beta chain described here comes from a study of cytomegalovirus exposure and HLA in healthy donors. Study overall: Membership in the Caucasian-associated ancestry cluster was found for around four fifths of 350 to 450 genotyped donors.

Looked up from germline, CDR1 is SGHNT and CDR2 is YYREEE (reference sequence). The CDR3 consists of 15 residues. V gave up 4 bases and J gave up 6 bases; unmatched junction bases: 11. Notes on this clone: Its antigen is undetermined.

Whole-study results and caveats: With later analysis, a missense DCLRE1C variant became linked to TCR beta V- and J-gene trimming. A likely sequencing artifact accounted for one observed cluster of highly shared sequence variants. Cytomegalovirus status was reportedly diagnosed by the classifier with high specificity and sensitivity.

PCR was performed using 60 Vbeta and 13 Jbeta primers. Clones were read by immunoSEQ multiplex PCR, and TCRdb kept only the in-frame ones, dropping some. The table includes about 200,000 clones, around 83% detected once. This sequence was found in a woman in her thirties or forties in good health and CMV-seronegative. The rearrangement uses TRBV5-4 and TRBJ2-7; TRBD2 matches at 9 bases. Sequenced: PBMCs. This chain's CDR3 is CASSLRGAGGREQYF. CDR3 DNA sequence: TGTGCCAGCAGCCTAAGGGGGGCGGGAGGGCGCGAGCAGTACTTC.